The clone carrying this TCR beta chain was detected ten times or more. Its matching antigen is unknown. This could be a read error, since a much larger clone is one nucleotide away. The CDR3 has 12 amino acids. CDR1 is DFQATT and CDR2 is SNEGSKA in the germline V gene (reference sequence). The record originates from a study of breast tumors, draining lymph nodes, adjacent tissues. Study results and caveats: Tumor T cell lymph node origin was a supported hypothesis, not proven.

Breast cancer patients provided tissue from their axillary draining lymph nodes. Each CDR3 protein gets one entry after TCRdb re-called the multiplex PCR reads with MiXCR. The repertoire includes under 250,000 distinct CDR3 sequences, roughly 32% of them detected once, and around 1.4% sits in the top ten. This clonotype originated in a female donor with breast cancer. Some clones in this sample may be carry-over from other donors' samples. Sequencing input: axillary lymph node tissue. J is TRBJ2-5 and V is TRBV20-1; D ambiguous. CDR3 region: CSAPRYQETPYF. In DNA form, the CDR3 reads TGCAGTGCTCCCAGGTACCAAGAGACCCCGTACTTC.